This T cell receptor beta chain was sequenced for a study of response to subunit inactivated influenza vaccine. V dropped 5 bases and J dropped 2; count of bases not matched to a gene: 9. Germline loops: CDR1 SGHVS, CDR2 FNYEAQ. CDR3 length equals 16 residues. With respect to this clonotype: Antigen unknown.

Study-level results: Researchers suggested that each seasonal influenza vaccination recruits few new T cells.

MiXCR was run by TCRdb on the RT-PCR reads, yielding one entry per CDR3 protein. Among about 620,000 distinct CDR3 sequences, 12% were seen once, and the ten largest hold roughly 10%. This TCR was sampled from a man aged 45 to 65 who received an inactivated influenza vaccine. The V call is TRBV7-6, the J call TRBJ2-5; 9 bases are a match to TRBD2. Sequenced material: PBMCs from blood, taken on the day of vaccination. CDR3 protein: CASSRSSGGLQETQYF. CDR3 DNA: TGTGCCAGCAGCAGGAGTAGCGGGGGCCTTCAAGAGACCCAGTACTTC.